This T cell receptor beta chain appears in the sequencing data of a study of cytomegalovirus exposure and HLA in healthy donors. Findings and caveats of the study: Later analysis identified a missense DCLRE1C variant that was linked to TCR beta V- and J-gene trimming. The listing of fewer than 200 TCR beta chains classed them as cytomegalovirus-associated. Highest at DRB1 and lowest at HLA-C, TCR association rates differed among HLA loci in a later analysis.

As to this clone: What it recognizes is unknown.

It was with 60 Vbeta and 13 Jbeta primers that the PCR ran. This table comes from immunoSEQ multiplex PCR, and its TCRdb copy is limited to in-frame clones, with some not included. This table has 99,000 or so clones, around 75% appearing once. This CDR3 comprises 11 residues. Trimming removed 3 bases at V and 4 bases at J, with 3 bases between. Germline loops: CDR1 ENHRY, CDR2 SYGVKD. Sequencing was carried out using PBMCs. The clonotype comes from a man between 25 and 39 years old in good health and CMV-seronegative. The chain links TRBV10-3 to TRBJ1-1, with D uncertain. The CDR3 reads CAISELTEAFF. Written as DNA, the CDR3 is TGTGCCATCAGTGAACTCACTGAAGCTTTCTTT.